The 26 T cell receptor beta chains below were found in one sample sequenced in a study of T cell changes during pregnancy in multiple sclerosis. Sequencing was performed with immunoSEQ multiplex PCR; in TCRdb, only in-frame clones are kept and a portion is missing. The table has about 61,000 clones, 80% to 90% seen once; the top ten hold approximately 0.91%. This sample comprised peripheral blood, obtained in the first trimester of pregnancy. These receptors originate from a female donor in good health, enrolled as a control in a pregnancy study.

V gene TRBV4-2 combines with J gene TRBJ2-3, with D possibly being TRBD2 (7 bases). Germline CDR1 reads LGHNA; CDR2 reads YNFKEQ. This CDR3 spans 16 amino acids. Trimming took off 1 base at V and 2 bases at J, with 13 bases between the two ends. CDR3 region: CASSQGKGGNTDTQYF. Here the CDR3 DNA reads TGTGCCAGCAGCCAAGGGAAGGGGGGGAACACAGATACGCAGTATTTT.

This clone was seen once. The genes are TRBV12-5 and TRBJ1-3; the D is unclear. Germline lookup yields CDR1 LGHNT and CDR2 FRNRAP. This CDR3 has 14 amino acids. Trimming cost V 1 base and J 1 base, with 5 bases left between them. The CDR3 DNA reads TGTGCTAGTGGTTTGGAGCAATCTGGAAACACCATATATTTT. It translates to CASGLEQSGNTIYF.

In its sample, this clone was seen a few times. The chain employs TRBV4-3 and TRBJ1-2; tentatively, D is TRBD1 (6 bases). V was shortened by 3 bases and J by 6 bases, with 17 bases between the two germline ends. The CDR3 totals 15 residues. CDR1 LGHNA and CDR2 YSLEER come from the germline V gene. CDR3 sequence (DNA): TGCGCCAGCAGCCACCTACTTGACAGGAGGAATGGCTACACCTTC. Translated: CASSHLLDRRNGYTF.

V gene TRBV5-1 combines with J gene TRBJ2-3; no clear D gene. This CDR3 has 16 amino acids. Germline V gene data show CDR1 as SGHRS and CDR2 as YFSETQ. Between the trimmed V and J ends, which lost 3 bases and 2 bases, there was a span of 16 bases. For the CDR3, the DNA is TGCGCCAGCAGCTCGAGTGGAACTATGGTCACAGATACGCAGTATTTT. Its translation is CASSSSGTMVTDTQYF.

This clone was observed once. V and J are TRBV4-2 and TRBJ1-2, with 9 nucleotides matching TRBD1. Trimming cost V 2 bases and J 1 base; bases outside gene matches: 2. CDR3 length: 15 residues. CDR1 is LGHNA and CDR2 is YNFKEQ in the germline V gene. The CDR3 bases are TGTGCCAGCAGCCAATCGACAGGGGGTAACTATGGCTACACCTTC. It encodes CASSQSTGGNYGYTF.

This clone was recorded once. The chain links TRBV18 to TRBJ2-2, with TRBD2 matching 10 bases. Germline CDR1 KGHSH, CDR2 LQKENI. Trimming cost V 2 bases and J 6 bases; bases outside gene matches: 6. The CDR3 loop spans 16 amino acids. The CDR3 region is CASSPSLAGVPGELFF. The DNA of the CDR3 is TGTGCCAGCTCACCAAGCCTAGCGGGGGTTCCCGGGGAGCTGTTTTTT.

CDR3 sequence: CATSRDLSTGSYNEQFF. DNA for the CDR3: TGTGCCACCAGCAGAGATCTTAGCACAGGCTCCTACAATGAGCAGTTCTTC. V gene TRBV15 combines with J gene TRBJ2-1, with D perhaps matching TRBD1 (5 bases). The CDR3 totals 17 residues. Looked up from germline, CDR1 is LNHNV and CDR2 is YYDKDF (reference sequence). V was clipped by 0 bases and J by 0 bases, with 12 bases between them. The variable domain in full, with the rest retrieved from reference TRBV15 and TRBJ2-1, is DAMVIQNPRYQVTQFGKPVTLSCSQTLNHNVMYWYQQKSSQAPKLLFHYYDKDFNNEADTPDNFQSRRPNTSFCFLDIRSPGLGDTAMYLCATSRDLSTGSYNEQFFGPGTRLTVL.

This clone was detected a few times. The CDR3 DNA reads as TGTGCCACCGAGAGTCCGAGAGGCGAAGCTTTCTTT. Protein product: CATESPRGEAFF. This sequence joins TRBV27 and TRBJ1-1; the D is unclear. V shed 10 bases and J shed 8 bases, with 17 bases lying between them. Per germline, CDR1 MNHEY and CDR2 SMNVEV (reference sequence). This CDR3 is 12 amino acids long.

This chain links TRBV5-4 with TRBJ2-3, with 9 bases that match TRBD2. This CDR3 comprises 18 residues. The V gene's germline CDR1 is SGHNT and CDR2 YYREEE (reference sequence). After removal of 0 bases from V and 6 bases from J, the junction contained 14 bases not matched to a gene. The CDR3 sequence is CASSLGRGGAPTRDTQYF. For the CDR3, the DNA is TGTGCCAGCAGCTTGGGTCGCGGGGGGGCCCCTACTAGGGATACGCAGTATTTT.

This sequence joins TRBV19 and TRBJ2-3, with TRBD1 matching 10 bases. CDR3 size: 15 residues. Trimming at V came to 3 bases and at J to 4 bases, leaving 4 bases not matched to a gene. Germline V gene data show CDR1 as LNHDA and CDR2 as SQIVND (reference sequence). The CDR3 sequence: CASSMTGGQADTQYF. The CDR3 DNA follows: TGTGCCAGTAGTATGACAGGGGGCCAGGCAGATACGCAGTATTTT.

The chain couples TRBV30 to TRBJ2-7; tentatively, D is TRBD2 (5 bases). The V end lost 2 bases, the J end lost 4 bases, and 15 bases lay between the germline ends. From germline, CDR1 is GTSNPN and CDR2 SVGIG (reference sequence). This CDR3 spans 14 amino acids. CDR3 coding DNA: TGTGCCTGGAGTCCCGGGGTAGCCGCATACGAGCAGTACTTC. It codes for CAWSPGVAAYEQYF. The whole variable domain, remainder taken from reference TRBV30 and TRBJ2-7, is SQTIHQWPATLVQPVGSPLSLECTVEGTSNPNLYWYRQAAGRGLQLLFYSVGIGQISSEVPQNLSASRPQDRQFILSSKKLLLSDSGFYLCAWSPGVAAYEQYFGPGTRLTVT.

This rearrangement joins TRBV30 to TRBJ1-5, with a weak D call TRBD1 (6 bases). Germline CDR1 reads GTSNPN; CDR2 reads SVGIG (reference sequence). The V end lost 4 bases, the J end lost 0 bases, and 13 bases lay between the germline ends. CDR3 length: 15 amino acids. The CDR3 sequence: CAWTTAGDSNQPQHF. The CDR3 DNA reads TGTGCCTGGACGACCGCAGGGGATAGCAATCAGCCCCAGCATTTT.

V is TRBV6-5 and J is TRBJ1-2; D possibly corresponds to TRBD1 (5 bases). With 2 bases removed from V and 7 bases from J, the gap between germline ends came to 17 bases. Germline V gene data show CDR1 as MNHEY and CDR2 as SVGAGI. CDR3 length equals 15 residues. CDR3 nucleotides: TGTGCCAGCAGTTACGGATTTCAGGGAAGTGGTGGCTACACCTTC. Its translation: CASSYGFQGSGGYTF.

V gene TRBV11-1 combines with J gene TRBJ2-2; tentatively, D is TRBD2 (7 bases). The ends were cut back, 7 bases at V and 8 bases at J, with 17 bases in the middle. Germline loops: CDR1 SGHAT, CDR2 FQDESV (reference sequence). The CDR3 covers 14 residues. The CDR3 DNA reads as TGTGCCAGCAAGGGCGGGGGCCCCACGGGGGAGCTGTTTTTT. Protein sequence: CASKGGGPTGELFF.

This sequence joins TRBV4-1 and TRBJ1-6, with a tentative D call TRBD1 (5 bases). The CDR3 loop spans 15 amino acids. The V end lost 1 base, the J end lost 9 bases, and 13 bases lay between the germline ends. The V gene's germline CDR1 is MGHRA and CDR2 YSYEKL. CDR3 nucleotides: TGCGCCAGCAGCCAAGGGGGCGCCTTTGGTTCACCCCTCCACTTT. This encodes CASSQGGAFGSPLHF.

This clone has just one count. The chain uses TRBV6-4 and TRBJ2-7, with 8 bases lining up with TRBD1. Germline CDR1 and CDR2: MRHNA and SNTAGT. The CDR3 is made up of 13 amino acids. V was pared by 0 bases and J by 10 bases, with 5 bases of the junction left unmatched. The CDR3 DNA sequence: TGTGCCAGCAGTGACTCAGACAGGGGTACCCAGTACTTC. Translated, it gives CASSDSDRGTQYF.

V gene TRBV5-6 combines with J gene TRBJ1-4, with D tentatively TRBD1 (5 bases). Trimming stripped 7 bases from V and 0 bases from J, with 16 bases between. Germline V gene data show CDR1 as SGHDT and CDR2 as YYEEEE. The CDR3 is 16 amino acids. DNA of the CDR3: TGTGCCAGCTCAAAGGCCGGAGGGGCAACTAATGAAAAACTGTTTTTT. Translating gives CASSKAGGATNEKLFF.

The gene calls are TRBV4-2 and TRBJ2-2; no reliable D call. The CDR3 is 15 residues long. In germline, CDR1 is LGHNA, CDR2 YNFKEQ. Trimming stripped 0 bases from V and 4 bases from J, with 9 bases between. Written as DNA, the CDR3 is TGTGCCAGCAGCCAAGATTTCGGCGGCACCGGGGAGCTGTTTTTT. Residues: CASSQDFGGTGELFF.

The gene calls are TRBV9 and TRBJ1-2, with D tentatively TRBD1 (5 bases). CDR3 length: 20 residues. Germline V CDR1 and CDR2: SGDLS, YYNGEE. The ends were cut back, 0 bases at V and 1 base at J, with 25 bases in the middle. CDR3 DNA sequence: TGTGCCAGCAGCGTAGAATCCGGGGGGACGGCAGGACATTATAACTATGGCTACACCTTC. Amino acids: CASSVESGGTAGHYNYGYTF.

V is TRBV6-4 and J is TRBJ1-5; D ambiguous. The germline V and J ends were trimmed by 6 bases and 7 bases, with 13 bases remaining between them. This CDR3 has 13 amino acids. The V gene's germline CDR1 is MRHNA and CDR2 SNTAGT. CDR3 loop: CASSAEDGQPQHF. The CDR3 DNA reads as TGTGCCAGCAGCGCTGAGGATGGGCAGCCCCAGCATTTT.

The chain carries TRBV6-1 and TRBJ1-2, with TRBD1 as a possible D gene (5 bases). CDR3 length: 14 residues. Per the germline V gene, CDR1 is MNHNS and CDR2 is SASEGT. V was cut by 4 bases and J by 3 bases, with 12 bases left in between. The CDR3 sequence is CASSVSGYDYGYTF. The CDR3 region has the DNA TGTGCCAGCAGTGTATCAGGGTACGACTATGGCTACACCTTC.

The chain has TRBV10-3 and TRBJ1-5; D may be TRBD1 (5 bases). The V gene lost 4 bases and the J gene lost 4 bases, with 8 bases spanning the gap. This CDR3 region has 13 residues. Germline V lookup: CDR1 ENHRY, CDR2 SYGVKD. This CDR3 is CAISVTVNQPQHF. For the CDR3, the DNA is TGTGCCATCAGTGTGACAGTAAATCAGCCCCAGCATTTT.

The rearrangement links TRBV6-6 to TRBJ2-7; TRBD2 agrees at 11 bases. CDR3 length: 14 residues. Germline-derived CDR1 and CDR2 are MNHNY and SVGAGI (reference sequence). With V trimmed by 4 bases and J by 2 bases, 1 base remained unmatched. This CDR3 is CASSFSGGAYEQYF. The CDR3 nucleotides read TGTGCCAGCAGTTTTAGCGGGGGGGCCTACGAGCAGTACTTC.

CDR3 region: CASSGTGDGTRDYGYTF. The CDR3 region has the DNA TGTGCCAGCAGCGGGACAGGGGACGGTACCCGGGACTATGGCTACACCTTC. The chain carries TRBV9 and TRBJ1-2, with 9 bases matching TRBD1. This CDR3 region has 17 residues. CDR1 SGDLS and CDR2 YYNGEE come from the germline V gene. Trimming cost V 3 bases and J 3 bases; bases outside gene matches: 12.

The chain uses TRBV5-1 and TRBJ2-6; the match to TRBD1 covers 7 bases. Germline V gene lookup returns CDR1 SGHRS and CDR2 YFSETQ. V trimming: 3 bases; J trimming: 0 bases; junction bases outside the gene matches: 15. This CDR3 has 20 residues. CDR3 nucleotides: TGCGCCAGCAGCTCCCCCCGGCCTGGACAGGCGATCTCTGGGGCCAACGTCCTGACTTTC. It is translated as CASSSPRPGQAISGANVLTF.

The chain links TRBV7-3 to TRBJ1-2; 7 bases are shared with TRBD1. The CDR3 consists of 15 residues. Looked up from germline, CDR1 is SGHTA and CDR2 is FQGTGA. Unmatched junction bases numbered 7, after V lost 5 bases and J lost 1 base. The CDR3 loop is CASSQGQPVNYGYTF. CDR3 DNA: TGTGCCAGCAGCCAGGGACAGCCCGTTAACTATGGCTACACCTTC.